The 2 T cell receptor beta chains reported below all come from one sample, sequenced in a study of blood T cell repertoires in COVID-19. Libraries were prepared by immunoSEQ multiplex PCR; TCRdb keeps only in-frame clonotypes and omits some of them. The table lists about 400,000 clones, around 88% of them singletons. The sample comprised peripheral blood. The source is a woman in her twenties or thirties with acute or convalescent COVID-19.

In this sample, this clone turned up once. The J gene is TRBJ1-1, the V gene TRBV5-1; no firm D call. CDR1 is SGHRS, CDR2 YFSETQ, per germline. CDR3 length: 17 amino acids. V was cut by 0 bases and J by 0 bases, with 15 bases left in between. The CDR3, as DNA: TGCGCCAGCAGCTTGGATGGGCAGGTCGTCATGAACACTGAAGCTTTCTTT. It yields the protein CASSLDGQVVMNTEAFF.

V is TRBV19 and J is TRBJ2-1, with 7 bases fitting TRBD2. This CDR3 spans 12 amino acids. Germline values: CDR1 LNHDA, CDR2 SQIVND (reference sequence). With 5 bases clipped from V and 8 bases from J, the junction kept 3 bases outside the gene matches. CDR3 residues: CASSLGGDEQFF. In nucleotides, the CDR3 is TGTGCCAGTAGTCTGGGGGGGGATGAGCAGTTCTTC.